These 16 T cell receptor beta chains came from one sample sequenced in a study of T cells expressing NK-cell markers. Following a re-call of the 5' RACE reads, TCRdb has one entry per CDR3 protein and lacks DNA. In total, the table holds about 160,000 distinct CDR3 sequences. The sequenced sample was blood T cells: a sorted CD56 or NKG2C T cell subset, CD4+ or CD8+ T cells, or bulk PBMC T cells (not recorded which). The receptor source for this set is a woman aged 18 to 75 in good health.

The chain joins TRBV27 to TRBJ2-1; TCRdb indicates TRBD2, and absent DNA this call remains unverified. This CDR3 has 15 residues. The germline gives CDR1 MNHEY, CDR2 SMNVEV (reference sequence). The CDR3: CASRGAGGPYNEQFF.

The chain links TRBV14 to TRBJ2-6; TCRdb indicates TRBD2, and absent DNA this call remains unverified. The CDR3 totals 19 residues. In germline, CDR1 is SGHDN, CDR2 FVKESK. The CDR3 spells CASSGRVRQFSSGANVLTF.

The V and J genes are TRBV12-3 or TRBV12-4 and TRBJ2-1. This CDR3 contains 14 residues. This chain's CDR3 is CASRTYHESNEQFF.

V usage is TRBV5-1 and J usage is TRBJ2-1; TCRdb designates TRBD2, a call that cannot be tested without DNA. Germline V gene lookup returns CDR1 SGHRS and CDR2 YFSETQ. The CDR3 runs to 16 residues. This chain's CDR3 is CASSPGSSGSRNEQFF.

This rearrangement joins TRBV12-3 or TRBV12-4 to TRBJ1-1. The CDR3 spans 13 residues. CDR3: CASSPQYNTEAFF.

The chain carries TRBV5-6 and TRBJ2-3; TCRdb names TRBD2, which stays unverified in the absence of DNA. The CDR3 is 16 amino acids. Germline V lookup: CDR1 SGHDT, CDR2 YYEEEE. The CDR3 spells CASSLVAGGRGYTQYF.

The V gene is TRBV12-3 or TRBV12-4, the J gene TRBJ1-2; the TCRdb call, TRBD1, lacks DNA for checking. CDR3 size: 13 residues. The chain's CDR3 is CASSFQGFIGYTF.

The rearrangement joins TRBV4-2 to TRBJ2-3; TCRdb's D call, TRBD2, is unchecked because there is no DNA. CDR3 size: 14 residues. Germline values: CDR1 LGHNA, CDR2 YNFKEQ. The CDR3 is CASSSTSAGDTQYF.

The rearrangement uses TRBV12-3 or TRBV12-4 and TRBJ2-7; no DNA is available, so the TRBD2 call from TCRdb remains unchecked. The CDR3 consists of 15 residues. The CDR3 loop is CASSFVGQTYYEQYF.

CDR3 in amino acids: CSARGPSNQPQHF. The chain combines TRBV20-1 with TRBJ1-5; the TRBD1 assignment by TCRdb is unverifiable without DNA. Per the germline V gene, CDR1 is DFQATT and CDR2 is SNEGSKA (reference sequence). The CDR3 has 13 amino acids.

V is TRBV7-2 and J is TRBJ2-7; TCRdb picks TRBD1, but there is no DNA to check that call. The length of the CDR3 is 14 residues. Germline assignment: CDR1 SGHTA and CDR2 FQGNSA. CDR3: CASSSTGGPWEQYF.

The chain joins TRBV5-1 to TRBJ2-7; TCRdb's D call of TRBD2 is untestable without DNA. CDR3 length: 14 amino acids. The germline V gene has CDR1 SGHRS and CDR2 YFSETQ. Here the CDR3 reads CASSFSGVSYEQYF. Variable domain in full (rest from reference TRBV5-1 and TRBJ2-7): KAGVTQTPRYLIKTRGQQVTLSCSPISGHRSVSWYQQTPGQGLQFLFEYFSETQRNKGNFPGRFSGRQFSNSRSEMNVSTLELGDSALYLCASSFSGVSYEQYFGPGTRLTVT.

The rearrangement uses TRBV6-1 and TRBJ2-2. There are 14 residues in the CDR3. Germline CDR1 MNHNS, CDR2 SASEGT. The CDR3 sequence is CASSAWLSTGELFF.

V gene TRBV12-3 or TRBV12-4 combines with J gene TRBJ2-1; TCRdb selects TRBD1, and the lack of DNA leaves this call unchecked. CDR3 length equals 15 residues. CDR3 amino acids: CASSTSGGNYNEQFF.

The chain combines TRBV6-1 with TRBJ2-3; TCRdb lists TRBD2, though no DNA is available to test this call. The CDR3 consists of 17 residues. CDR1 and CDR2 (germline): MNHNS, SASEGT. The CDR3 sequence is CASILKPGLGSTDTQYF.

V gene TRBV11-2 combines with J gene TRBJ2-3; TCRdb lists TRBD1, though no DNA is available to test this call. The CDR3 runs to 13 residues. Germline V gene sequence: CDR1 SGHAT, CDR2 FQNNGV. CDR3 protein: CASSLMGADTQYF.